The rows below give T cell receptor beta chains drawn from one sample of a study of technical replicates of blood from a few donors. Sequencing used immunoSEQ multiplex PCR; TCRdb keeps in-frame clones, though not all of them. The sample carries about 50,000 clones, about 96% recorded once. Sequencing was done on a sample of T cells isolated from PBMCs. These receptors were obtained from a human donor in good health. Both conserved end residues are part of each CDR3. The D gene is left open where the match is weak. Clone sizes are given selectively: once, few, many, or a class where the clone is expanded.

>TRBJ1-4|NA|TRBV19|NA|16
CASKDSEGIYDEKLFF
TGTGCCAGTAAGGACAGCGAGGGGATATATGACGAAAAACTGTTTTTT
>TRBJ2-3|NA|TRBV7-7|NA|15
CASSLGLAAADTQYF
TGTGCCAGCAGCTTAGGTCTCGCGGCGGCAGATACGCAGTATTTT
>TRBJ2-7|NA|TRBV27|NA|15
CASSLSHREIHEQYF
TGTGCCAGCAGTTTATCGCACAGGGAGATTCACGAGCAGTACTTC
>TRBJ2-7|NA|TRBV6-5|TRBD1|14
CASSYSGQFDEQYF
TGTGCCAGCAGTTATTCGGGACAGTTTGACGAGCAGTACTTC
>TRBJ2-7|NA|TRBV11-2|NA|14
CASSLERTSYEQYF
TGTGCCAGCAGCTTAGAGCGTACCTCCTACGAGCAGTACTTC
>TRBJ2-3|NA|TRBV13|NA|14
CASSFGGSGDTQYF
TGTGCCAGCAGCTTCGGGGGATCCGGGGATACGCAGTATTTT
>TRBJ1-5|NA|TRBV4-2|NA|14
CASSQDLVLTLQHF
TGTGCCAGCAGCCAAGATCTAGTCCTTACTCTCCAGCATTTT
>TRBJ2-7|NA|TRBV30|NA|13
CAWSLMQNYEQYF
TGTGCCTGGAGTCTTATGCAGAACTACGAGCAGTACTTC
>TRBJ1-2|NA|TRBV30|TRBD1|12
CAGRDRGYGYTF
TGTGCCGGGAGGGACAGGGGATATGGCTACACCTTC
>TRBJ1-4|NA|TRBV6-5|TRBD1|16
CASSSFGQGGGEKLFF
TGTGCCAGCAGTTCTTTCGGCCAGGGGGGTGGTGAAAAACTGTTTTTT
>TRBJ1-4|NA|TRBV2|TRBD1|13
CASNRDSDEKLFF
TGTGCCAGCAACCGGGACAGCGATGAAAAACTGTTTTTT
>TRBJ1-5|NA|TRBV2|NA|13
CASEGGGRQPQHF
TGTGCCAGCGAGGGAGGGGGTAGGCAGCCCCAGCATTTT
>TRBJ2-3|NA|TRBV7-9|TRBD2|15
CASSLPSGSNLMQYF
TGTGCCAGCAGCTTACCTAGCGGGAGTAATTTAATGCAGTATTTT
>TRBJ2-7|once|TRBV7-2|TRBD2|15
CASQEREVPPYEQYF
TGTGCCTCACAGGAGCGGGAGGTCCCTCCTTACGAGCAGTACTTC
>TRBJ1-2|NA|TRBV9|TRBD1|14
CASSARDSYYGYTF
TGTGCCAGCAGCGCCCGGGACAGCTACTATGGCTACACCTTC
>TRBJ1-4|NA|TRBV5-4|NA|14
CASSLGLSNEKLFF
TGTGCCAGCAGCTTGGGGCTCTCTAATGAAAAACTGTTTTTT